Below are 4 T cell receptor beta chains sequenced from a single sample in a study of T cell changes during pregnancy in multiple sclerosis (dated by TCRdb to between 2017 and 2020). The library was prepared using the immunoSEQ multiplex PCR assay. TCRdb stores this immuneACCESS table with in-frame sequences only. Part of the clones is absent; in the studies checked, under half of the shortfall reflects unresolved V genes, and no reason is known for the rest. The sample records about 62,000 clones, approximately 95% of which are singletons. The ten largest account for about 3% of the sample. This specimen was CD8+ T cells from peripheral blood mononuclear cells, taken in the second trimester of pregnancy. The receptors originated from a female donor with multiple sclerosis, enrolled in a pregnancy study.

The chain combines TRBV4-3 with TRBJ2-1, with TRBD2 matching over 9 bases. J was trimmed by 0 bases and V by 0 bases; bases with no gene match: 18. The CDR3 is 22 residues long. Germline V gene lookup returns CDR1 LGHNA and CDR2 YSLEER. The CDR3 sequence: CASSQDWWDRREGGDSYNEQFF. CDR3 DNA sequence: TGCGCCAGCAGCCAAGATTGGTGGGATAGGCGGGAGGGAGGAGACTCCTACAATGAGCAGTTCTTC.

This chain links TRBV27 with TRBJ1-5; 9 nucleotides match TRBD1. The CDR3 totals 15 residues. The germline V gene encodes CDR1 MNHEY and CDR2 SMNVEV (reference sequence). V lost 5 bases, J lost 4 bases, and 6 bases stayed unmatched. The CDR3 reads CASSPPGQGNQPQHF. The DNA for the CDR3 is TGTGCCAGCAGTCCACCGGGACAGGGAAATCAGCCCCAGCATTTT.

The chain carries TRBV4-1 and TRBJ1-1, with a weak D call TRBD1 (5 bases). Germline V gene lookup returns CDR1 MGHRA and CDR2 YSYEKL. This CDR3 has 13 amino acids. Deletions cut 2 bases from V and 8 bases from J, with 12 bases between. In DNA, the CDR3 is TGCGCCAGCAGCCAAAAGGGGTTGTTGGAAGCTTTCTTT. Translation gives CASSQKGLLEAFF.

This chain links TRBV10-3 with TRBJ1-4; D uncertain. Trimming stripped 3 bases from V and 2 bases from J, with 13 bases between. Germline CDR1 and CDR2: ENHRY and SYGVKD. This CDR3 has 16 amino acids. The DNA for the CDR3 is TGTGCCATCAGTGAAAGAGGGATCGGTACTAATGAAAAACTGTTTTTT. It is translated as CAISERGIGTNEKLFF.